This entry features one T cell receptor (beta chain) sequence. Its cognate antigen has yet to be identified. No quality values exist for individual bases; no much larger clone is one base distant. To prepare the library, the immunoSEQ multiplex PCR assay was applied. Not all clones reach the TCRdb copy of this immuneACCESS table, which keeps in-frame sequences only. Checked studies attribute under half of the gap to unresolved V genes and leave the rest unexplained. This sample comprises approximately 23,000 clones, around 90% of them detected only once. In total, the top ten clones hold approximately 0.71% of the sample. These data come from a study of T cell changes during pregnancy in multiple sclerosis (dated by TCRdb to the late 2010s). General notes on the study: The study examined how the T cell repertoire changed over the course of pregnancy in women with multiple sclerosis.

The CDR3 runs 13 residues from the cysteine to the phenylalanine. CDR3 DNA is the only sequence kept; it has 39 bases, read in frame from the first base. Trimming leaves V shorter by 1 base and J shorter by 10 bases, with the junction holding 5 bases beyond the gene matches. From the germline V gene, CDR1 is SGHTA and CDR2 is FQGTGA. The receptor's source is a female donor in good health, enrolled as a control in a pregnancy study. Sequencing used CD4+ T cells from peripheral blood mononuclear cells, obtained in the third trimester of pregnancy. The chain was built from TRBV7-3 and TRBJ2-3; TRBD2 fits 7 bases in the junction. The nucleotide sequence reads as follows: TGTGCCAGCAGCTTAATAGCGGCGGGGGCGCAGTATTTT. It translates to CASSLIAAGAQYF.